This paragraph covers one T cell receptor beta chain sequence. V shed 5 bases and J 6 bases; nucleotides not matched to a gene: 2. Germline-derived CDR1 and CDR2 are SGHNT and YYREEE (reference sequence). This CDR3 is built from 13 residues. The sample originates from a study of blood T cell repertoires in COVID-19. Study overall: Material from acute and convalescent COVID-19 was sourced from the United States, Italy and Spain. PBMCs, B-cell-depleted T cells, or T cells were the source of the cDNA or gDNA that made up the material.

In the original analysis: From reference gene primer amplification, estimates of nucleated cell counts were derived. Produced via immunoSEQ multiplex PCR; TCRdb's table is partial and in-frame only. That table supplies the V and J calls and clone size; D and trimming were determined from the DNA. This table holds tens of thousands of clones, 82% found once. The sequencing input was peripheral blood. V is TRBV5-4 and J is TRBJ2-2, with TRBD1 identical over 9 bases. The sequence was obtained from a human donor in a cohort sampled during active COVID-19. CDR3 sequence reads: CASSRDRAGELFF. CDR3 nucleotides: TGTGCCAGCAGTCGGGACAGGGCCGGGGAGCTGTTTTTT.